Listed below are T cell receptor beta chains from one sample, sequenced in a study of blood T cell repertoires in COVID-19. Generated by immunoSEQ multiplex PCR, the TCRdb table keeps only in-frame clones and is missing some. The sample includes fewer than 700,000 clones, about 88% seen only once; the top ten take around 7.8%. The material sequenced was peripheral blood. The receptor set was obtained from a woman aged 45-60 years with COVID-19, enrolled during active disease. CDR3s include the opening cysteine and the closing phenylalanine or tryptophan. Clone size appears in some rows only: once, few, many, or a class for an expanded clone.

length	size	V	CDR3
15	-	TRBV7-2	CASSPVWRGGSPLHF
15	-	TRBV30	CAWSVLQGGTGELFF
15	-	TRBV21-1	CASSKEPGFSYEQYF
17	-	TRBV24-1	CATSDLAAGEGQETQYF
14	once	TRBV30	CAWSVGTGLIPLHF
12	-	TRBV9	CASSLITDTQYF
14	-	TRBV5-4	CASSLPAGTDTQYF
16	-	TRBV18	CASSPRQGLMNTEAFF
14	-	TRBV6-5	CASSSSTGNSPLHF
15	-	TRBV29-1	CSVVGTGPMNTEAFF
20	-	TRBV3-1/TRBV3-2	CASSPQYGQGAGSGANVLTF
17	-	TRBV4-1	CASSQDWTVNSGNTIYF
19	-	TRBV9	CASSARGASGQGRNYGYTF
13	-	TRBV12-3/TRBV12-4	CASSLNINEKLFF
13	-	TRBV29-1	CSVVGGGGNGYTF
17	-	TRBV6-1	CASSEVFGAGGVDEQFF
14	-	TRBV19	CASSMFEGNSPLHF
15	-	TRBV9	CASSVTGTDNEKLFF
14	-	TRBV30	CAWRPGGLNNEQFF
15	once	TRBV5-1	CASSLAWTSGGLRFF
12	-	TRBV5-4	CASSLYSLEAFF
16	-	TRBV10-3	CAISDRRLSGANVLTF
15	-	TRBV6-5	CASSLGLTENTEAFF
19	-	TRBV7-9	CASSLESPASRGLGQPQHF
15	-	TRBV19	CASSAPGQGREGYTF
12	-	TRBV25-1	CASSPREGEEYF
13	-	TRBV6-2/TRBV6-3	CASSFQGYQPQHF
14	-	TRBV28	CASSRTGATDTQYF
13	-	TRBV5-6	CASSSLDSAEAFF
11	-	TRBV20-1	CSVLSSREQYF
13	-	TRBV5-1	CASRAGSNTEAFF
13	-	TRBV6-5	CASSYSGVREQYF
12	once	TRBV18	CASSRSYEGYTF
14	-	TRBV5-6	CASSPLGQANEAFF
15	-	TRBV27	CASSFGTGGINEQFF
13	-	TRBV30	CAWSRNPPGVTFF